This paragraph covers one T cell receptor (beta chain) sequence. Antigen specificity is unknown. The germline V and J ends were trimmed by 0 bases and 4 bases, with 9 bases remaining between them. Per the germline V gene, CDR1 is KGHSH and CDR2 is LQKENI. This CDR3 spans 14 amino acids. Assay used: immunoSEQ multiplex PCR; TCRdb lists only in-frame clones, some missing. The sample contains around 60,000 clones, roughly 82% of which appear only once. This specimen belongs to a study of OX40 agonist ivuxolimab in advanced cancers. Study context: Cohort: around 86% men, mean age 60, aged about 23 to 79. Broader study findings: Some nonresponders additionally presented with little normalized T-cell clonal expansion. Antigen targets of the expanded peripheral T cells went undetermined. CD8+ T cells averaged more expanded clones than CD4+.

The chain recombines TRBV18 with TRBJ1-2, with D tentatively TRBD1 (6 bases). Sequenced material: CD4+ or CD8+ T cells sorted from blood, taken in a trial of the OX40 agonist ivuxolimab. The receptor comes from an adult with an advanced solid tumor such as melanoma, head and neck, liver or kidney cancer. CDR3 residues: CASSPPGHSYGYTF. The CDR3 region has the DNA TGTGCCAGCTCACCACCGGGACACTCCTATGGCTACACCTTC.